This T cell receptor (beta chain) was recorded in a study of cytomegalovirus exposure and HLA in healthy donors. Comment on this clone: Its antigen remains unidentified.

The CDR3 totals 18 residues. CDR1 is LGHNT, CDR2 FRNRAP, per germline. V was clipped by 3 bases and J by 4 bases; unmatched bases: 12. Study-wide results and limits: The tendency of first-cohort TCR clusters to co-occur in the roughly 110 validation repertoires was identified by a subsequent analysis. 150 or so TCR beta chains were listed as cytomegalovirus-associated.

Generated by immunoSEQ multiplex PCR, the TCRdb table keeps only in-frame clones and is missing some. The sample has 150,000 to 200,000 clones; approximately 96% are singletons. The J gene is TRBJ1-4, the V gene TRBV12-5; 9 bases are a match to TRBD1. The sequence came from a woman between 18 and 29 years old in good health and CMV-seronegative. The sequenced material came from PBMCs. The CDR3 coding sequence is TGTGCTAGTGGTTTCCTCATCAACAGGGGGCACGGTAATGAAAAACTGTTTTTT. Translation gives CASGFLINRGHGNEKLFF.